The clone carrying this T cell receptor (beta chain) was seen only a few times. Authors' data handling: For nucleated cells, counts were estimated from reference gene primer amplification. Libraries were prepared by immunoSEQ multiplex PCR; TCRdb keeps only in-frame clonotypes and omits some of them. V and J calls and clone size are those listed in that table; D and trimming were worked out from the DNA. The sample shows about 280,000 clones, around 86% of them seen only once. The source of the sample is a study of blood T cell repertoires in COVID-19. Across the study: The United States, Italy and Spain provided the acute and convalescent COVID-19 samples. In each case, the material was cDNA or gDNA derived from T cells, B-cell-depleted T cells, or PBMCs.

This CDR3 comprises 14 residues. Germline values: CDR1 ENHRY, CDR2 SYGVKD. The V segment lost 6 bases and the J segment 2 bases; nucleotides outside the gene matches: 6. Sequencing input: peripheral blood. This receptor was taken from a middle-aged woman who had recovered from COVID-19. The rearrangement joins TRBV10-3 to TRBJ2-7; 8 bases align to TRBD2. This CDR3 reads CAIRGAGDTYEQYF. CDR3 coding DNA: TGTGCCATCAGGGGAGCGGGGGATACCTACGAGCAGTACTTC.